This T cell receptor (beta chain) was sequenced during a study of cytomegalovirus exposure and HLA in healthy donors. Findings and caveats of the study: Further analysis, carried out later, found HLA-associated TCR beta chains more clonally expanded than equally common other chains.

Germline V CDR1 and CDR2: LNHNV, YYDKDF (reference sequence). The CDR3 sequence is 15 residues long. V was cut by 0 bases and J by 3 bases, with 9 bases left in between. The PCR made use of 60 Vbeta and 13 Jbeta primers. Assay: immunoSEQ multiplex PCR; the TCRdb copy retains only in-frame clones and omits some. The table records over 50,000 clones, roughly four fifths of them present only once. A note on this clone: Its specificity is not known.

The chain carries TRBV15 and TRBJ2-1; D not certain. The material sequenced was PBMCs. The clonotype comes from a man between 40 and 49 years old in good health and CMV-seronegative. The CDR3 region is CATSREGESYNEQFF. Here the CDR3 DNA reads TGTGCCACCAGCAGAGAGGGCGAGAGCTACAATGAGCAGTTCTTC.